Reported below is one T cell receptor beta chain. Its cognate antigen is unknown. Genomic DNA constituted the template upon which TCR beta VDJ and CDR3 profiling was performed. Via MiXCR, TCRdb re-called the reads, giving one row per CDR3 protein. Here the sample spans approximately 270,000 distinct CDR3 sequences, 45% to 65% being singletons. CDR3 length: 15 amino acids. The V and J ends lost 4 bases and 5 bases, in that order; junction bases with no gene match: 10. Looked up from germline, CDR1 is SGHVS and CDR2 is FQNEAQ. This record comes from a study of CD8+CD57+ T cells in acquired aplastic anemia. Study overall: The DNA of sorted CD4+ and CD8+ cells averaged roughly 3 ug. Findings and limits, study-wide: Patients versus controls showed no significant CD8+ Simpson's diversity difference. A set of twenty-nine CD8+ CDR3 sequences was shared between patients and controls, and these sequences appeared highly expressed in patients.

The clonotype originates from a human donor with severe aplastic anemia or a healthy control (not recorded which). The sample consisted of sorted CD4+, CD8+, or CD8+CD57+ T cells (not recorded which) from PBMCs. The chain uses TRBV7-8 and TRBJ1-2; 7 positions agree with TRBD1. This CDR3 is CASSSQTGQGYGYTF. The CDR3 nucleotides read TGTGCCAGCAGCTCGCAGACAGGGCAGGGGTATGGCTACACCTTC.